This T cell receptor (beta chain) was profiled in a study of T cell responses to AZD1222 COVID-19 vaccine. Overall study context: Both about-4-week and about-12-week second-dose recipients were combined.

This CDR3 is built from 13 residues. Germline CDR1 and CDR2: PRHDT and FYEKMQ (reference sequence). Between the trimmed V and J ends, which lost 7 bases and 8 bases, there was a span of 15 bases. Measured with immunoSEQ multiplex PCR; TCRdb has only the in-frame clones, and not every one. The sample has roughly 160,000 clones; 85% to 90% are singletons. The chain carries TRBV13 and TRBJ2-1; maybe TRBD1 (6 bases). The TCR originated in an adult in good health. The specimen comprised peripheral blood, sampled on day 0 of AZD1222 vaccination. CDR3 region: CASTDRMGDEQFF. The DNA of the CDR3 is TGTGCCAGCACCGACAGGATGGGCGATGAGCAGTTCTTC. The whole variable domain, remainder taken from reference TRBV13 and TRBJ2-1, is AAGVIQSPRHLIKEKRETATLKCYPIPRHDTVYWYQQGPGQDPQFLISFYEKMQSDKGSIPDRFSAQQFSDYHSELNMSSLELGDSALYFCASTDRMGDEQFFGPGTRLTVL.